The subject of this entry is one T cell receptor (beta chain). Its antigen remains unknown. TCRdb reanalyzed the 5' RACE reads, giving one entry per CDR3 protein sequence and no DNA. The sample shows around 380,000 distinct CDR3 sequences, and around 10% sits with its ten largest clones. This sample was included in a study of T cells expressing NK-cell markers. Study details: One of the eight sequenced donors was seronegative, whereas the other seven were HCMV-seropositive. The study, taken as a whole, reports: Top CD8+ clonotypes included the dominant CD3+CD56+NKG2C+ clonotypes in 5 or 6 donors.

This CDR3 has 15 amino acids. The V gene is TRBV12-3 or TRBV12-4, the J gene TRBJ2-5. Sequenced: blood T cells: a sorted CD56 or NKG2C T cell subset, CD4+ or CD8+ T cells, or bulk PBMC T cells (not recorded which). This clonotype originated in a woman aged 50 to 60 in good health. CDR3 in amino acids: CASSILSRKKETQYF.